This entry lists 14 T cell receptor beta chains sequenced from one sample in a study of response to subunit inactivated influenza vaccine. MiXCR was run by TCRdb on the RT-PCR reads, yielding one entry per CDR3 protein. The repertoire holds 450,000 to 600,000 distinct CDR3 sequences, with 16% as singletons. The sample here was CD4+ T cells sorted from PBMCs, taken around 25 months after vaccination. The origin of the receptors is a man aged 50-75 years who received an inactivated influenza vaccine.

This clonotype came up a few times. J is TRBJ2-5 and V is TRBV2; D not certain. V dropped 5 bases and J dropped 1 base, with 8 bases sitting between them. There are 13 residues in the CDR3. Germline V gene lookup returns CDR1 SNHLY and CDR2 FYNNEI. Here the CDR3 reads CASSWAAQETQYF. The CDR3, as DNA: TGTGCCAGCAGTTGGGCAGCCCAAGAGACCCAGTACTTC.

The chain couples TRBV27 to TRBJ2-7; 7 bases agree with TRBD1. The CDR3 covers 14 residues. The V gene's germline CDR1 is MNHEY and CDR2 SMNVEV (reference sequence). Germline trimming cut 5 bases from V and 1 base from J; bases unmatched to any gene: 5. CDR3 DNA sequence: TGTGCCAGCAGTAGTATGGGACAGTCCTACGAGCAGTACTTC. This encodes CASSSMGQSYEQYF.

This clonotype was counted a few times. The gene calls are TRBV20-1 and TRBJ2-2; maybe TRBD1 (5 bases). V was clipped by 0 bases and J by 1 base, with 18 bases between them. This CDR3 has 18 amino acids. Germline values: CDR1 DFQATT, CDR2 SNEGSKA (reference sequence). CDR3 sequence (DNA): TGCAGTGCTAGAGATGCACAAAGGACAACAAGGAACACCGGGGAGCTGTTTTTT. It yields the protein CSARDAQRTTRNTGELFF.

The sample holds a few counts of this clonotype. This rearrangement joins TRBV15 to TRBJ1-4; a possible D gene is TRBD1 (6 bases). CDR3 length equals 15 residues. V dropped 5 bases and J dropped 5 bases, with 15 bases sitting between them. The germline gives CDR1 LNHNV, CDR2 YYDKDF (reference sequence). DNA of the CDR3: TGTGCCACCAGCTTAACAACAGGGCCCAATGAAAAACTGTTTTTT. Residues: CATSLTTGPNEKLFF.

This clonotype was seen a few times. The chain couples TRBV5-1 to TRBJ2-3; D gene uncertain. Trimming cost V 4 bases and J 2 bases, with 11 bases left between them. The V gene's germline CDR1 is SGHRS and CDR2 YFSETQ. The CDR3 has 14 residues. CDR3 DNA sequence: TGCGCCAGCAGCATAGGACGGATCACAGATACGCAGTATTTT. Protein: CASSIGRITDTQYF.

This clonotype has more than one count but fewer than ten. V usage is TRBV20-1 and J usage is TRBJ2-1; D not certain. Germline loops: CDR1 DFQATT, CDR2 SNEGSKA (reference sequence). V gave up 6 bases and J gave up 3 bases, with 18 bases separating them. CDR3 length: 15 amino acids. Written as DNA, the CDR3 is TGCAGTGCGTCGAAAGGCGCCTCCAACTACAATGAGCAGTTCTTC. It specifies CSASKGASNYNEQFF.

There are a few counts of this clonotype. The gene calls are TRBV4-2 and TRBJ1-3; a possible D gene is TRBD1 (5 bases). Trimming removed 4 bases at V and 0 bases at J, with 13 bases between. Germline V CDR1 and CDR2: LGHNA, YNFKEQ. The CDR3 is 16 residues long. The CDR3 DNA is TGTGCCAGCAGCCTTGCCCAGGGAGACTCTGGAAACACCATATATTTT. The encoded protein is CASSLAQGDSGNTIYF.

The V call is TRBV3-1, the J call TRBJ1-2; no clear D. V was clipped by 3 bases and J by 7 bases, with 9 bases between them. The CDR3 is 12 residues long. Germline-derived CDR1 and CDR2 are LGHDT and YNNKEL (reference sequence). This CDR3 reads CASSHSGLGYTF. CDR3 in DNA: TGTGCCAGCAGCCATTCGGGCCTTGGCTACACCTTC.

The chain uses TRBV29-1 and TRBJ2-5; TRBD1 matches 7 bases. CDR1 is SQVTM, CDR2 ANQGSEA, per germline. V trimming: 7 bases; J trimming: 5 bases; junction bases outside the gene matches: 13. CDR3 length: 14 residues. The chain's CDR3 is CSAEQTGSDETQYF. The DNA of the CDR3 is TGCAGCGCCGAACAGACAGGGTCGGACGAGACCCAGTACTTC.

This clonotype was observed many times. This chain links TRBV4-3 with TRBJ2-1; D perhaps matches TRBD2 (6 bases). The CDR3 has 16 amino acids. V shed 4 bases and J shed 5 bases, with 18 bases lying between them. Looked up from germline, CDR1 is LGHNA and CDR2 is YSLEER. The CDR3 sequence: CASSPQASAINNEQFF. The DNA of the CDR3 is TGCGCCAGCAGCCCGCAGGCTAGCGCCATAAACAATGAGCAGTTCTTC.

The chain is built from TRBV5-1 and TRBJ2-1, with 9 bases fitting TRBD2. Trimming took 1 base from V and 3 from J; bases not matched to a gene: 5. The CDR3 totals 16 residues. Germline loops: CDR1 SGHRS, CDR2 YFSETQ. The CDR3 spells CASSLMSGRSYNEQFF. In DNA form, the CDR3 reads TGCGCCAGCAGCTTGATGAGCGGGAGGAGCTACAATGAGCAGTTCTTC.

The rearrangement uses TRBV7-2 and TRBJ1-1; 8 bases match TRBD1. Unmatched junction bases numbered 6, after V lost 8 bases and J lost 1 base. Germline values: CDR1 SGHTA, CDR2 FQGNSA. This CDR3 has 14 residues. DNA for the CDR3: TGTGCCAGCCAGACGACAGGGGCGAACACTGAAGCTTTCTTT. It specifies CASQTTGANTEAFF.

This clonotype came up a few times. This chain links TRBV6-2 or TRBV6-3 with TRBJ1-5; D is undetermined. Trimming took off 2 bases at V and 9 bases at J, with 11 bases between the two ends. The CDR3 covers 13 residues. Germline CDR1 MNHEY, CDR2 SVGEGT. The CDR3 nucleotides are TGTGCCAGCAGTTACGCGGCCAGGCGGCCCCAGCATTTT. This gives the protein CASSYAARRPQHF.

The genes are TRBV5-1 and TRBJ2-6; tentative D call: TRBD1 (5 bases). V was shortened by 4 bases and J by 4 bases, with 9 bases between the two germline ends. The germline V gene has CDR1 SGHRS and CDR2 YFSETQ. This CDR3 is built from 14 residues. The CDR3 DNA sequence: TGCGCCAGCAGCCCCAGGGTAGGGGCCAACGTCCTGACTTTC. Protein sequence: CASSPRVGANVLTF. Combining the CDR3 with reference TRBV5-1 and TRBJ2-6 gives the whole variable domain KAGVTQTPRYLIKTRGQQVTLSCSPISGHRSVSWYQQTPGQGLQFLFEYFSETQRNKGNFPGRFSGRQFSNSRSEMNVSTLELGDSALYLCASSPRVGANVLTFGAGSRLTVL.